The clone carrying this TCR beta chain has at least ten counts. The antigen remains undetermined. Presence of unique molecular identifiers characterized the TCR beta cDNA libraries. TCRdb re-derived calls from the PCR reads in MiXCR, one entry per CDR3 protein. The table has roughly 180,000 distinct CDR3 sequences, roughly 30% seen once. This CDR3 contains 15 residues. Germline CDR1 is SGHRS and CDR2 is YFSETQ. The ends were cut back, 0 bases at V and 4 bases at J, with 13 bases in the middle. The data derive from a study of post-analysis software for immune sequencing data. General study findings and limits: Higher frequency in patients than in controls was seen for 5 or 6 TRBV segments, with TRBV5-6, TRBV5-1 and TRBV20-1 among them. F measure clustering grouped samples strongly by preparation batch.

V gene TRBV5-1 combines with J gene TRBJ1-2; D not resolved. Sequencing was carried out using blood. This TCR was sampled from a girl between 5 and 17 years old with multiple sclerosis. In nucleotides, the CDR3 is TGCGCCAGCAGCTTGGGTGGCGCTACTACCTATGGCTACACCTTC. Translated: CASSLGGATTYGYTF.